This T cell receptor (beta chain) was documented in a study of cytomegalovirus exposure and HLA in healthy donors. Germline loops: CDR1 MDHEN, CDR2 SYDVKM. This CDR3 has 15 amino acids. The V end lost 6 bases, the J end lost 0 bases, and 12 bases lay between the germline ends. PCR primers comprised 60 Vbeta and 13 Jbeta primers. Assay: immunoSEQ multiplex PCR; the TCRdb copy retains only in-frame clones and omits some. Its clone listing holds some 46,000 clones. The clonotype originates from a woman between 25 and 40 years old in good health and CMV-seronegative. This sequence joins TRBV28 and TRBJ1-5, with D perhaps TRBD1 (5 bases). The source material was PBMCs. CDR3 bases: TGTGCCAGCAGGAGAGGGACTTATAGCAATCAGCCCCAGCATTTT. It encodes CASRRGTYSNQPQHF.